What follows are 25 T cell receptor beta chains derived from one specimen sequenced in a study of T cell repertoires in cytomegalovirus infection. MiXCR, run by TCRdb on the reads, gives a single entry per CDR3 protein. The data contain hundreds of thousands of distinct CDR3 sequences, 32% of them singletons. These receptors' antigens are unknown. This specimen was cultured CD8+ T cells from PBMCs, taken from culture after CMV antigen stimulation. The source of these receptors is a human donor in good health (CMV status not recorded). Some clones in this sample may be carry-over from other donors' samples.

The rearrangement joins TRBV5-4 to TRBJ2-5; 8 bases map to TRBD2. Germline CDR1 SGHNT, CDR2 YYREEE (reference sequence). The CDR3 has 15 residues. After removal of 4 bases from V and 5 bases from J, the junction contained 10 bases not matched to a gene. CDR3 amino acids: CASSAPGGGLETQYF. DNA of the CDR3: TGTGCCAGCAGCGCCCCGGGGGGGGGGCTCGAGACCCAGTACTTC.

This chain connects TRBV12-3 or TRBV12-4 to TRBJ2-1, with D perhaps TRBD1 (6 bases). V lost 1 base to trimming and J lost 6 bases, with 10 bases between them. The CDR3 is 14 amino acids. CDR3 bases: TGTGCCAGCAGTTTAGGGACAGCCCTCAATGAGCAGTTCTTC. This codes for CASSLGTALNEQFF.

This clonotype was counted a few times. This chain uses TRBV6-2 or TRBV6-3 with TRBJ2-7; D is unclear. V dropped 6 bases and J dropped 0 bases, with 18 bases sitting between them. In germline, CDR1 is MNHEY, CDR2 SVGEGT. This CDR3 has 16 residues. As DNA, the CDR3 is TGTGCCAGCAGCTCTCCCGTCTTGTTGAGCTCCTACGAGCAGTACGTC. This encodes CASSSPVLLSSYEQYV.

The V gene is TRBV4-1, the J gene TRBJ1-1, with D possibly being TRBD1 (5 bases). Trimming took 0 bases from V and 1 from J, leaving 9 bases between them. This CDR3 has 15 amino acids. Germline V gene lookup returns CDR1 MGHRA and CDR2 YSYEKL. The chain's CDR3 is CASSQDWQGNTEAFF. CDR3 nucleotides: TGCGCCAGCAGCCAAGATTGGCAGGGGAACACTGAAGCTTTCTTT.

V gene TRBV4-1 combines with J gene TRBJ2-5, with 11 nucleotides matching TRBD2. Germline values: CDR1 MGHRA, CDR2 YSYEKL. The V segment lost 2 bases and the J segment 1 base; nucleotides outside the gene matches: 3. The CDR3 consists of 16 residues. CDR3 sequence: CASSQIAGGIQETQYF. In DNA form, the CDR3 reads TGCGCCAGCAGCCAAATAGCGGGGGGGATCCAAGAGACCCAGTACTTC.

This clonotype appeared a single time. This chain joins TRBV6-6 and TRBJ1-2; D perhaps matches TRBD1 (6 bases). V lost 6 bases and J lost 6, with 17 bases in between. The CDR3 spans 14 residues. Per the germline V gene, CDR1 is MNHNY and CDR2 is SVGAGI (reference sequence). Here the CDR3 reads CASSYVTGADGYTF. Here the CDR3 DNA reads TGTGCCAGCAGCTACGTGACAGGCGCAGATGGCTACACCTTC.

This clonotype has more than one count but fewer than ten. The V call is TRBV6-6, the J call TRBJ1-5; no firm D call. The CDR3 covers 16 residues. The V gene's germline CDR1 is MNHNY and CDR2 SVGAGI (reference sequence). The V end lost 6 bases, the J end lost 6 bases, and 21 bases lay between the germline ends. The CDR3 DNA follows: TGTGCCAGCAGCCTAACAAGGCATCAGAACTCTCAGCCCCAGCATTTT. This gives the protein CASSLTRHQNSQPQHF.

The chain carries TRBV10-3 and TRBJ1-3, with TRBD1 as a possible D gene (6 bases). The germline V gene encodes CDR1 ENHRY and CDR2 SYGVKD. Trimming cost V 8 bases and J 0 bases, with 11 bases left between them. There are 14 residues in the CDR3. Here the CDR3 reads CAIVDRLSGNTIYF. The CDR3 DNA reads TGTGCCATCGTTGACAGGCTCTCTGGAAACACCATATATTTT.

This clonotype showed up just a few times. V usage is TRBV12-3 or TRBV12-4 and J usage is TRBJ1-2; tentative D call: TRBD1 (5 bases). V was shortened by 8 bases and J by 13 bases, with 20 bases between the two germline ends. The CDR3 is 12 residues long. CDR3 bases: TGTGCCAGCTCACCCGGGGGGGATCATTTCACCTTC. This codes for CASSPGGDHFTF.

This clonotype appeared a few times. CDR3 protein: CASSLDRGYDEQYF. The CDR3 DNA is TGTGCCAGCAGCTTGGACCGTGGGTACGACGAGCAGTACTTC. The genes are TRBV7-6 and TRBJ2-7, with D unresolved. Germline CDR1 reads SGHVS; CDR2 reads FNYEAQ. This CDR3 has 14 residues. Trimming stripped 3 bases from V and 5 bases from J, with 14 bases between.

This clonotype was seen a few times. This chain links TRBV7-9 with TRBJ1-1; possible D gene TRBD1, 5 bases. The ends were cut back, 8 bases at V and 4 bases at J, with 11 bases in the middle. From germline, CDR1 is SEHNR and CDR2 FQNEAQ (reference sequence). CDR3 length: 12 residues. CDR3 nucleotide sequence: TGTGCCAGCCAAACAGGTGCCACTGAAGCTTTCTTT. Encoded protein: CASQTGATEAFF. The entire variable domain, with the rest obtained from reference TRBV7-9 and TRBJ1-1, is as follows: DTGVSQNPRHKITKRGQNVTFRCDPISEHNRLYWYRQTLGQGPEFLTYFQNEAQLEKSRLLSDRFSAERPKGSFSTLEIQRTEQGDSAMYLCASQTGATEAFFGQGTRLTVV.

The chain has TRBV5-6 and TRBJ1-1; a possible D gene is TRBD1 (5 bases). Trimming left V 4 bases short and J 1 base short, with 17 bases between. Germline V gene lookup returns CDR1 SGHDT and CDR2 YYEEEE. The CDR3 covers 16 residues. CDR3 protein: CASSPRAAGTNTEAFF. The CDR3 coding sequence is TGTGCCAGCAGCCCGCGGGCGGCAGGGACGAACACTGAAGCTTTCTTT.

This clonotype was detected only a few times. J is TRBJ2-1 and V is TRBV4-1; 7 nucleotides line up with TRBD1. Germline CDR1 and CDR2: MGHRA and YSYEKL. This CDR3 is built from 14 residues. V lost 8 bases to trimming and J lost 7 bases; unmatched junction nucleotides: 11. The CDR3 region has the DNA TGCGCCAGCCAAAACCCGACAGGGTTGAATGAGCAGTTCTTC. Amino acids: CASQNPTGLNEQFF.

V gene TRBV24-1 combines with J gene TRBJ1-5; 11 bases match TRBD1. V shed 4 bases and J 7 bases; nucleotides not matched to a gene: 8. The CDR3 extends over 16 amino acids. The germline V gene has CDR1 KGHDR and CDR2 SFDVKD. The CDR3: CATSDPGQGAEQPQHF. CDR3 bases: TGTGCCACCAGTGACCCTGGACAGGGGGCGGAGCAGCCCCAGCATTTT.

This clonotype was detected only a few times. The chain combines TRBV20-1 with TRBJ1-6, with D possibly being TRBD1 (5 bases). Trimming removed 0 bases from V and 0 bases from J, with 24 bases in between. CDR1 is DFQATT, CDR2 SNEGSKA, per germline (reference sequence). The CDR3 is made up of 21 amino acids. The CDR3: CSARDSRGLQETSSYNSPLHF. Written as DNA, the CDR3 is TGCAGTGCTAGAGATAGCCGGGGGTTGCAAGAGACAAGCTCCTATAATTCACCCCTCCACTTT.

The CDR3 loop is CATSEGRTANNEQFF. In nucleotides, the CDR3 is TGTGCCACCAGTGAGGGTCGGACGGCAAACAATGAGCAGTTCTTC. The genes are TRBV24-1 and TRBJ2-1; no clear D gene. Per the germline V gene, CDR1 is KGHDR and CDR2 is SFDVKD. The V end lost 4 bases, the J end lost 5 bases, and 14 bases lay between the germline ends. The CDR3 has 15 amino acids.

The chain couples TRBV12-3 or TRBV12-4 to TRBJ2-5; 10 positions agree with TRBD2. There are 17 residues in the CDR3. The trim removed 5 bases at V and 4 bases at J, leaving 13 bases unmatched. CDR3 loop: CASSGFEEAGGPETQYF. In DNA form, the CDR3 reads TGTGCCAGCAGTGGGTTCGAGGAAGCGGGGGGGCCAGAGACCCAGTACTTC.

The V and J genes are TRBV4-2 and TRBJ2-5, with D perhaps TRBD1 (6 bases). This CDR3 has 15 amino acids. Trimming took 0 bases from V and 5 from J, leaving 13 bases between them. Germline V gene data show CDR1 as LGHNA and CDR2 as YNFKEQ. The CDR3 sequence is CASSQEFTGRETQYF. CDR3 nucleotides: TGTGCCAGCAGCCAAGAGTTCACAGGGCGGGAGACCCAGTACTTC.

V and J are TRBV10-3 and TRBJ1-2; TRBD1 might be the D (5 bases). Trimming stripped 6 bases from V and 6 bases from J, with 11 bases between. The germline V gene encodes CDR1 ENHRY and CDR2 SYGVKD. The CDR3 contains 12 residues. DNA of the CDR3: TGTGCCATCAGCCAGGGTATTCATGGCTACACCTTC. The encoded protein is CAISQGIHGYTF.

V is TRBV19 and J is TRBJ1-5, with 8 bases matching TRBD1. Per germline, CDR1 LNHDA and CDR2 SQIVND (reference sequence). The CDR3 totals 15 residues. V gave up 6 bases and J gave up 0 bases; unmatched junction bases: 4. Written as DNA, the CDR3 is TGTGCCAGTAGACGGACAGGGATTAGCAATCAGCCCCAGCATTTT. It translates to CASRRTGISNQPQHF. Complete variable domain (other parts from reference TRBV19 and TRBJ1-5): DGGITQSPKYLFRKEGQNVTLSCEQNLNHDAMYWYRQDPGQGLRLIYYSQIVNDFQKGDIAEGYSVSREKKESFPLTVTSAQKNPTAFYLCASRRTGISNQPQHFGDGTRLSIL.

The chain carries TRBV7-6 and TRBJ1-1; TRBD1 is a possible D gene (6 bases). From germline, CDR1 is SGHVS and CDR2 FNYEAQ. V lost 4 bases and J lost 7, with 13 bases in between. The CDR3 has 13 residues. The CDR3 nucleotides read TGTGCCAGCAGCTCTGGTCCGACAGGTGAAGCTTTCTTT. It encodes CASSSGPTGEAFF.

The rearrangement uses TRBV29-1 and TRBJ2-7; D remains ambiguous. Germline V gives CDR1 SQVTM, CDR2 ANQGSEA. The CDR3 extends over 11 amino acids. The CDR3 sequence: CVAEFSYEQYF. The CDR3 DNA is TGCGTCGCGGAGTTCTCCTACGAGCAGTACTTC.

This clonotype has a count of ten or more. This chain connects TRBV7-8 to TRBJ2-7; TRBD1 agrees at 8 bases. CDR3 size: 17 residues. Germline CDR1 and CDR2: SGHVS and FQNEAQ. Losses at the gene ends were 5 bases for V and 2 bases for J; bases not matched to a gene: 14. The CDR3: CASSARDVQGVAYEQYF. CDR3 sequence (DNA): TGTGCCAGCAGCGCGCGTGACGTACAGGGGGTTGCCTACGAGCAGTACTTC.

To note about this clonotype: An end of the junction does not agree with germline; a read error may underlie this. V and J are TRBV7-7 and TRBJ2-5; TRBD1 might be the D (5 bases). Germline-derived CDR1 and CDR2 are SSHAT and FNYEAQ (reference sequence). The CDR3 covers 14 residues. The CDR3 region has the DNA TGTGCTAGCAGCTTAGAGCCAGGGAAAGAGACCCAGTACTTC. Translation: CASSLEPGKETQYF.

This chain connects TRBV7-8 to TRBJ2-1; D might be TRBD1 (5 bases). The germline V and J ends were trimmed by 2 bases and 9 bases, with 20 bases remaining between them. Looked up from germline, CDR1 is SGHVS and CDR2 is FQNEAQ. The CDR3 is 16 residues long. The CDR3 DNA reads TGTGCCAGCAGCTTACTCTTCCAGGAAGGGGTGAGTGAGCAGTTCTTC. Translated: CASSLLFQEGVSEQFF.